This entry concerns a single T cell receptor (beta chain). What it recognizes is unknown. The junction and the germline gene differ at one end; a read error may be behind it. The CDR3 sequence is 17 residues long. CDR1 and CDR2 from the germline V gene are SGHTA and FQGNSA. The data originate from a study of CD8+CD57+ T cells in acquired aplastic anemia. Study-wide results and limits: For CD8+ Simpson's diversity, patients and controls showed no significant difference.

It was genomic DNA that served as the template for profiling TCR beta VDJ and CDR3. TCRdb recomputed calls from the reads with MiXCR, one row per CDR3 protein. Of hundreds of thousands of distinct CDR3 sequences in the sample, under 80% were seen once. Sequenced input: sorted CD4+, CD8+, or CD8+CD57+ T cells (not recorded which) from PBMCs. The clonotype originates from a human donor in good health, serving as a control. The V gene is TRBV7-2, the J gene TRBJ2-3, with 10 bases matching TRBD2. This CDR3 reads CASSLSGRAEGKVTQYF. CDR3 DNA sequence: TGCGCCAGCAGCTTGAGCGGGAGGGCTGAGGGCAAAGTCACGCAGTATTTT. Drawing the rest from reference TRBV7-2 and TRBJ2-3, the complete variable domain is GAGVSQSPSNKVTEKGKDVELRCDPISGHTALYWYRQSLGQGLEFLIYFQGNSAPDKSGLPSDRFSAERTGGSVSTLTIQRTQQEDSAVYLCASSLSGRAEGKVTQYFGPGTRLTVL.